Here is one TCR beta chain with its context. Its antigen is undetermined. The CDR3 runs to 16 residues. The V and J ends lost 2 bases and 2 bases, in that order; junction bases with no gene match: 7. Germline CDR1 is SGDLS and CDR2 is YYNGEE. The sample belongs to a study of T-cell memory formation after mild COVID-19. Study-wide background: Clusters were largely donor specific. Study-wide points: Clones contracting over day 15 to 85 were CD4/CD8 balanced, with later expanders leaning CD4+. Memory from before infection featured some responding clones, which suggests cross-reactive memory joined.

Libraries for TCRalpha and TCRbeta carried sample barcodes and unique molecular identifiers via 5'RACE. One entry per CDR3 protein, called by TCRdb with MiXCR from the 5' RACE reads. The repertoire holds some 200,000 distinct CDR3 sequences, with about 21% as singletons. The chain carries TRBV9 and TRBJ2-1; 7 positions match TRBD1. Sequencing used PBMCs or a T cell subset sorted from them (not recorded which). This sequence was found in an adult woman who had mild COVID-19 (a few samples of this study predate the infection). Cell type and time point are not known. The CDR3 sequence: CASSVDSGTAYNEQFF. CDR3 nucleotide sequence: TGTGCCAGCAGCGTGGACTCCGGGACAGCCTACAATGAGCAGTTCTTC.